The 5 T cell receptor beta chains in this list originate from one sample, sequenced in a study of T cell repertoires in cytomegalovirus infection. One entry per CDR3 protein results from TCRdb running MiXCR on the reads. Of roughly 720,000 distinct CDR3 sequences listed, less than 40% are singletons. The specimen sequenced was PBMCs. The receptors shown here come from a human donor in good health (CMV status not recorded). Some clones in this sample may be carry-over from other donors' samples.

V and J are TRBV15 and TRBJ1-5, with D tentatively TRBD1 (6 bases). From germline, CDR1 is LNHNV and CDR2 YYDKDF (reference sequence). V lost 3 bases and J lost 0, with 9 bases in between. The length of the CDR3 is 15 residues. CDR3 sequence: CATSRDRYSNQPQHF. The CDR3 DNA follows: TGTGCCACCAGCAGGGACAGATATAGCAATCAGCCCCAGCATTTT.

As to this clonotype: One junction end does not reproduce the germline sequence, and a read error may be involved. The chain joins TRBV11-2 to TRBJ1-2, with D possibly matching TRBD1 (6 bases). Germline V gene lookup returns CDR1 SGHAT and CDR2 FQNNGV. This CDR3 has 15 amino acids. CDR3 bases: TGTGCCAGCAGCCCAGAAACAGGGTACGTGTATGGCTACAACTTC. As protein: CASSPETGYVYGYNF. The full variable domain, its missing parts supplied by reference TRBV11-2 and TRBJ1-2, is EAGVAQSPRYKIIEKRQSVAFWCNPISGHATLYWYQQILGQGPKLLIQFQNNGVVDDSQLPKDRFSAERLKGVDSTLKIQPAKLEDSAVYLCASSPETGYVYGYNFGSGTRLTVV.

This rearrangement joins TRBV28 to TRBJ2-5; TRBD1 matches at 7 bases. The ends lost 6 bases at V and 4 bases at J; junction bases unmatched: 14. Germline loops: CDR1 MDHEN, CDR2 SYDVKM. The CDR3 runs 16 residues. The DNA for the CDR3 is TGTGCCAGCAGGCTATGGGGGACAGCAGGGGGAGAGACCCAGTACTTC. Protein: CASRLWGTAGGETQYF.

This clonotype was counted a few times. The rearrangement uses TRBV7-8 and TRBJ2-2; 8 nucleotides line up with TRBD1. Trimming removed 4 bases from V and 0 bases from J; junction bases left unmatched: 1. The CDR3 runs to 15 residues. Germline values: CDR1 SGHVS, CDR2 FQNEAQ. CDR3 protein: CASSSDRANTGELFF. DNA for the CDR3: TGTGCCAGCAGCTCGGACAGGGCGAACACCGGGGAGCTGTTTTTT.

The V and J genes are TRBV5-4 and TRBJ2-6; D uncertain. The CDR3 covers 16 residues. V was trimmed by 0 bases and J by 5 bases, leaving 12 bases between them. Germline V gene sequence: CDR1 SGHNT, CDR2 YYREEE (reference sequence). For the CDR3, the DNA is TGTGCCAGCAGCTTGGGGCCGATATCTAGGGCCAACGTCCTGACTTTC. Translation gives CASSLGPISRANVLTF.